The rows below give T cell receptor beta chains drawn from one sample of a study of T cell responses to AZD1222 COVID-19 vaccine. The repertoire was sequenced with immunoSEQ multiplex PCR; TCRdb's copy has only in-frame clones and lacks some. Of roughly 93,000 clones in the sample, about 86% were seen once. The sequenced sample was peripheral blood, obtained on day 0 of AZD1222 vaccination. The source is an adult in good health. The CDR3 runs from the conserved cysteine through the conserved F or W. Each record gives: V gene, D gene, J gene, CDR3 protein. A D gene is named only where the DNA matches it firmly.

TRBV29-1,TRBD1,TRBJ2-7,CSVRQGARYEQYF
TRBV28,TRBD2,TRBJ2-7,CASSFRSSGNWAYEQYF
TRBV2,.,TRBJ1-1,CASTIRDTEAFF
TRBV4-2,.,TRBJ1-1,CASSQDGEAPNTEAFF
TRBV27,.,TRBJ1-2,CASSLYGQGNYGYTF
TRBV11-2,.,TRBJ2-2,CASSPQGGDSLYTGELFF
TRBV29-1,.,TRBJ2-5,CSVAVRNQETQYF
TRBV6-6,.,TRBJ1-1,CASSHGRVNTEAFF
TRBV27,.,TRBJ1-1,CASSSWGQVNTEAFF
TRBV19,TRBD1,TRBJ1-1,CASRKDRGLMDTEAFF
TRBV4-3,.,TRBJ1-1,CASSQDGRRQAFF
TRBV30,.,TRBJ2-3,CAWNGGRLTDTQYF
TRBV3-1/TRBV3-2,.,TRBJ2-5,CASSQAETQYF
TRBV3-1/TRBV3-2,TRBD1,TRBJ1-2,CASSGGGFNYGYTF
TRBV18,TRBD2,TRBJ2-2,CASSRTSGRTNTGELFF
TRBV18,.,TRBJ2-7,CASSILKGGPHEQYF
TRBV6-1,.,TRBJ2-5,CASSEHMEGLETQYF
TRBV11-2,TRBD1,TRBJ2-6,CASSFRLSTGSGANVLTF
TRBV7-8,.,TRBJ2-7,CASSLASRAGHYEQYF
TRBV12-5,TRBD2,TRBJ2-5,CASGPGLAGGGETQYF